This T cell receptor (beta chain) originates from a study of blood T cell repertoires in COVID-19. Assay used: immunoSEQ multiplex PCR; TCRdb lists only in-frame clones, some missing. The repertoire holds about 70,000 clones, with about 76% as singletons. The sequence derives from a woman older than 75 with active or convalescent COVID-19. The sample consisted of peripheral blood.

The CDR3 spells CASSLVGGRITEAFF. CDR3 bases: TGTGCCAGCAGCTTGGTTGGGGGGAGGATCACTGAAGCTTTCTTT. The J gene is TRBJ1-1, the V gene TRBV5-6; D is possibly TRBD1 (5 bases). Trimming removed 0 bases at V and 4 bases at J, with 13 bases between. This CDR3 comprises 15 residues. Germline CDR1 reads SGHDT; CDR2 reads YYEEEE.